The 26 T cell receptor beta chains below come from one sample, sequenced in a study of human T cells and chemical hapten exposure. Specified time point: patch test 2, 6 weeks after DPC sensitization. Treatment defined: therapeutic diphenylcyclopropenone sensitization with weekly scalp DPC. TCRdb reanalysed the RACE reads using MiXCR and keeps one entry per CDR3 protein. The sample records over 40,000 distinct CDR3 sequences, approximately 3.5% being singletons. This specimen was whole blood, taken in connection with sensitization to the hapten diphenylcyclopropenone (DPC). Receptor source: a man aged 35 to 55 with alopecia areata. Some clones in this sample may be carry-over from other donors' samples.

This clonotype was recorded at least ten times. V usage is TRBV2 and J usage is TRBJ2-1, with a possible D match to TRBD1 (6 bases). The CDR3 consists of 14 residues. CDR1 and CDR2 (germline): SNHLY, FYNNEI. V was clipped by 7 bases and J by 4 bases, with 14 bases between them. The CDR3 spells CASIYREEYNEQFF. The CDR3 nucleotides read TGTGCCAGCATCTACAGGGAAGAATACAATGAGCAGTTCTTC.

This clonotype was counted ten times or more. CDR3 region: CASIWGGELFF. The CDR3 DNA reads TGTGCCAGCATCTGGGGCGGGGAGCTGTTTTTT. V usage is TRBV28 and J usage is TRBJ2-2; D gene unclear. The ends were cut back, 7 bases at V and 7 bases at J, with 7 bases in the middle. The germline CDR1 and CDR2 sequences are MDHEN and SYDVKM. The CDR3 runs 11 residues.

This clonotype was detected many times. The V gene is TRBV20-1, the J gene TRBJ2-3, with 11 nucleotides matching TRBD2. This CDR3 is built from 11 residues. The V gene's germline CDR1 is DFQATT and CDR2 SNEGSKA (reference sequence). V shed 5 bases and J 11 bases; nucleotides not matched to a gene: 3. The CDR3 sequence: CSAPSGRKQYF. Written as DNA, the CDR3 is TGCAGTGCTCCTAGCGGGAGGAAGCAGTATTTT.

This clonotype showed up many times. The chain employs TRBV12-3 or TRBV12-4 and TRBJ2-3; 12 nucleotides line up with TRBD2. This CDR3 comprises 18 residues. J lost 2 bases, V lost 6 bases, and 12 bases had no gene match. CDR3 in amino acids: CASSHFLAGGPDTDTQYF. DNA of the CDR3: TGTGCCAGCAGCCATTTTCTAGCGGGAGGGCCGGACACAGATACGCAGTATTTT.

At least ten counts were recorded for this clonotype. The rearrangement links TRBV4-3 to TRBJ1-2; D gene ambiguous. Germline V gives CDR1 LGHNA, CDR2 YSLEER. Trimming left V 0 bases short and J 7 bases short, with 12 bases between. The CDR3 length is 14 residues. The chain's CDR3 is CASSQDREGFGYTF. The CDR3 DNA follows: TGCGCCAGCAGCCAAGATCGCGAGGGATTTGGCTACACCTTC.

In this sample, this clonotype turned up many times. This CDR3 is CASSDHRTEQYF. Written as DNA, the CDR3 is TGTGCCAGCAGTGACCATAGGACAGAGCAGTACTTC. The rearrangement links TRBV25-1 to TRBJ2-7, with a tentative D call TRBD1 (5 bases). Germline V gene data show CDR1 as MGHDK and CDR2 as SYGVNS. The CDR3 sequence is 12 residues long. Trimming took off 3 bases at V and 7 bases at J, with 10 bases between the two ends.

This clonotype was detected ten times or more. The rearrangement links TRBV28 to TRBJ2-6; D is undetermined. Trimming took 6 bases from V and 0 from J, leaving 6 bases between them. The length of the CDR3 is 14 residues. Germline loops: CDR1 MDHEN, CDR2 SYDVKM. This CDR3 reads CASRWISGANVLTF. CDR3 sequence (DNA): TGTGCCAGCAGGTGGATCTCTGGGGCCAACGTCCTGACTTTC.

This clonotype was counted at least ten times. The chain employs TRBV12-3 or TRBV12-4 and TRBJ1-6; TRBD1 matches 9 bases. With 4 bases clipped from V and 6 bases from J, the junction kept 7 bases outside the gene matches. The CDR3 totals 16 residues. CDR3 coding DNA: TGTGCCAGCAGTTCTTACCGGGACAGGGTTAATTCACCCCTCCACTTT. Its protein is CASSSYRDRVNSPLHF.

Many counts were recorded for this clonotype. The chain uses TRBV28 and TRBJ2-7, with a possible D match to TRBD1 (5 bases). V was cut by 3 bases and J by 1 base, with 7 bases left in between. The CDR3 sequence is 13 residues long. Germline V lookup: CDR1 MDHEN, CDR2 SYDVKM. The CDR3 sequence is CASSLGRSYEQYF. The CDR3 bases are TGTGCCAGCAGTTTGGGGCGGTCCTACGAGCAGTACTTC.

This clonotype has ten or more counts. This chain links TRBV20-1 with TRBJ1-6, with D unclear. The CDR3 loop spans 13 amino acids. Trimming pared 2 bases from V and 8 bases from J, leaving 10 bases between. Germline loops: CDR1 DFQATT, CDR2 SNEGSKA (reference sequence). DNA of the CDR3: TGCAGTGCTAGAATCAGTGACGATTCACCCCTCCACTTT. This codes for CSARISDDSPLHF.

CDR3 sequence: CASSPLELVTGDNEQFF. CDR3 DNA sequence: TGTGCCAGCAGTCCCCTAGAGTTGGTGACTGGAGACAATGAGCAGTTCTTC. The chain joins TRBV6-5 to TRBJ2-1; D remains ambiguous. With 5 bases removed from V and 5 bases from J, the gap between germline ends came to 22 bases. This CDR3 has 17 residues. The germline CDR1 and CDR2 sequences are MNHEY and SVGAGI.

This clonotype was seen many times. V usage is TRBV18 and J usage is TRBJ1-6; 7 bases are a match to TRBD1. Germline V gene data show CDR1 as KGHSH and CDR2 as LQKENI. The CDR3 has 16 residues. Losses at the gene ends were 3 bases for V and 8 bases for J; bases not matched to a gene: 10. As DNA, the CDR3 is TGTGCCAGCTCACCGAGACAGGGAAGAACGGATTCACCCCTCCACTTT. Translated, it gives CASSPRQGRTDSPLHF. Supplemented by reference TRBV18 and TRBJ1-6, the full variable domain reads NAGVMQNPRHLVRRRGQEARLRCSPMKGHSHVYWYRQLPEEGLKFMVYLQKENIIDESGMPKERFSAEFPKEGPSILRIQQVVRGDSAAYFCASSPRQGRTDSPLHFGNGTRLTVT.

This clonotype was observed many times. The chain has TRBV5-1 and TRBJ2-3; 8 bases align to TRBD2. After removal of 5 bases from V and 4 bases from J, the junction contained 6 bases not matched to a gene. The CDR3 runs to 14 residues. Germline values: CDR1 SGHRS, CDR2 YFSETQ. The CDR3 sequence is CASRRAGVADTQYF. CDR3 DNA sequence: TGCGCCAGCAGGCGAGCGGGAGTCGCAGATACGCAGTATTTT.

This clonotype was recorded at least ten times. The rearrangement joins TRBV28 to TRBJ2-7; D gene ambiguous. The CDR3 consists of 13 residues. The germline CDR1 and CDR2 sequences are MDHEN and SYDVKM. Trimming removed 6 bases from V and 0 bases from J, with 9 bases in between. The CDR3 loop is CASRPEASYEQYF. In DNA, the CDR3 is TGTGCCAGCAGGCCGGAAGCCTCCTACGAGCAGTACTTC.

This clonotype was recorded at least ten times. The chain combines TRBV7-6 with TRBJ2-7; unclear D gene. Trimming removed 1 base from V and 5 bases from J, with 9 bases in between. CDR1 and CDR2 from the germline V gene are SGHVS and FNYEAQ. This CDR3 is built from 13 residues. CDR3: CASSLVGYDEQYF. In DNA, the CDR3 is TGTGCCAGCAGCTTAGTAGGGTACGACGAGCAGTACTTC.

This clonotype was seen a few times. The V and J genes are TRBV20-1 and TRBJ1-4; no firm D call. This CDR3 has 16 amino acids. Germline V gene sequence: CDR1 DFQATT, CDR2 SNEGSKA (reference sequence). The V end was cut by 0 bases, the J end by 4 bases, with 15 bases between. The CDR3 bases are TGCAGTGCTAGAGATTATCAGGACGGTCATAATGAAAAACTGTTTTTT. It is translated as CSARDYQDGHNEKLFF.

This clonotype was detected many times. This rearrangement joins TRBV15 to TRBJ2-1, with D perhaps matching TRBD2 (6 bases). With 7 bases removed from V and 1 base from J, the gap between germline ends came to 11 bases. The CDR3 length is 14 residues. Germline lookup yields CDR1 LNHNV and CDR2 YYDKDF (reference sequence). The CDR3 here is CATTEGGSYNEQFF. Here the CDR3 DNA reads TGTGCCACCACCGAGGGAGGTTCCTACAATGAGCAGTTCTTC.

This clonotype was counted ten times or more. The chain carries TRBV20-1 and TRBJ1-5; possible D gene TRBD1, 5 bases. Trimming left V 2 bases short and J 0 bases short, with 11 bases between. This CDR3 region has 15 residues. The germline CDR1 and CDR2 sequences are DFQATT and SNEGSKA (reference sequence). The CDR3 protein is CSARTYRNSNQPQHF. The CDR3 nucleotides are TGCAGTGCTAGAACGTACAGGAATAGCAATCAGCCCCAGCATTTT.

This clonotype was seen ten or more times. The J gene is TRBJ1-5, the V gene TRBV20-1; TRBD1 matches at 7 bases. The junction had 17 bases not matched to a gene; V was cut back by 3 bases and J by 0 bases. Germline V lookup: CDR1 DFQATT, CDR2 SNEGSKA (reference sequence). This CDR3 spans 19 amino acids. CDR3 DNA sequence: TGCAGTGCTAGGCGCCCGGGGACAGCCGAACCCTATAGCAATCAGCCCCAGCATTTT. Translation gives CSARRPGTAEPYSNQPQHF.

This clonotype was observed a handful of times. V usage is TRBV6-2 or TRBV6-3 and J usage is TRBJ1-5, with TRBD1 identical over 8 bases. Germline V lookup: CDR1 MNHEY, CDR2 SVGEGT. V shed 6 bases, J shed 6 bases, and the junction held 4 bases outside the gene matches. The CDR3 consists of 13 residues. Here the CDR3 reads CASRDRVSQPQHF. DNA for the CDR3: TGTGCCAGCAGGGACAGGGTTAGTCAGCCCCAGCATTTT.

This clonotype occurred many times. This sequence joins TRBV28 and TRBJ1-2; perhaps TRBD1 as D (5 bases). The germline V gene encodes CDR1 MDHEN and CDR2 SYDVKM. Deletions cut 7 bases from V and 4 bases from J, with 13 bases between. The CDR3 extends over 13 amino acids. Written as DNA, the CDR3 is TGTGCCAGCACCCCCCCGCAGGGCTATGGCTACACCTTC. This encodes CASTPPQGYGYTF.

This clonotype was seen a handful of times. An end of the junction does not agree with germline; a read error may underlie this. This chain uses TRBV24-1 with TRBJ1-1; the D is unclear. Germline CDR1 is KGHDR and CDR2 is SFDVKD. The CDR3 runs 12 residues. The DNA of the CDR3 is TGTGCCACCAGTGCTTTGGGGACTGAAGCTTTCTTT. It translates to CATSALGTEAFF.

For this clonotype: Just one base apart from a much larger clone, this may be a read error. The rearrangement links TRBV5-1 to TRBJ2-3; D gene ambiguous. The CDR3 consists of 12 residues. The germline gives CDR1 SGHRS, CDR2 YFSETQ. The CDR3 DNA sequence: TGCCCCAGCAGCTTGGAAGGAGATACGCAGTATTTT. This codes for CPSSLEGDTQYF.

This clonotype showed up many times. V and J are TRBV6-2 or TRBV6-3 and TRBJ2-7, with D maybe TRBD1 (5 bases). V lost 8 bases, J lost 0 bases, and 8 bases lay in between. The germline V gene encodes CDR1 MNHEY and CDR2 SVGEGT. This CDR3 has 12 amino acids. The CDR3 bases are TGTGCCAGCGAGACAGACTCCTACGAGCAGTACTTC. It specifies CASETDSYEQYF.

This clonotype was seen at least ten times. This chain uses TRBV7-9 with TRBJ2-1, with 7 bases fitting TRBD2. Unmatched junction bases numbered 11, after V lost 7 bases and J lost 8 bases. The CDR3 is 14 amino acids. In germline, CDR1 is SEHNR, CDR2 FQNEAQ (reference sequence). The CDR3 reads CASKEGGPVYEQFF. The CDR3 region has the DNA TGTGCCAGCAAAGAGGGAGGGCCAGTCTATGAGCAGTTCTTC.

This clonotype was picked up many times. At one boundary the junction diverges from the germline segment, which might be a read error. The chain carries TRBV7-8 and TRBJ2-3; the D is unclear. The CDR3 loop spans 14 amino acids. Germline CDR1 and CDR2: SGHVS and FQNEAQ. The CDR3: CASSLDPRTDTQYF. CDR3 nucleotide sequence: TGTGCCAGCAGCTTAGACCCCCGCACGGATACGCAGTATTTT.